The 19 T cell receptor beta chains below all came from one sample that was sequenced in a study of T cells in Graves' hyperthyroidism and ophthalmopathy. There were TCR beta CDR3 regions amplified from RNA transcripts. During a first-round RT-PCR of the TCR CDR3, the HTBI primer set was used. Using its own MiXCR run on the multiplex PCR reads, TCRdb lists one record per CDR3 protein. The table has about half a million distinct CDR3 sequences, about 20% seen once. The material sequenced was blood. The receptors shown here come from a woman aged 70-85 years with Graves' ophthalmopathy.

This clonotype was detected only a few times. The chain couples TRBV7-2 to TRBJ2-1, with D perhaps being TRBD1 or TRBD2 (7 bases each). V lost 5 bases to trimming and J lost 10 bases, with 27 bases between them. Germline V gene sequence: CDR1 SGHTA, CDR2 FQGNSA. This CDR3 has 17 residues. CDR3 DNA: TGTGCCAGCAGCCCAGGGGGAGCTAGCGGTCTTGTTGTCGAGCAGTTCTTC. Amino acid sequence: CASSPGGASGLVVEQFF.

The chain couples TRBV7-8 to TRBJ1-2; D call uncertain. This CDR3 region has 14 residues. Germline V lookup: CDR1 SGHVS, CDR2 FQNEAQ. V was trimmed by 7 bases and J by 4 bases, leaving 16 bases between them. The CDR3 sequence is CASKPDGSVYGYTF. The CDR3, as DNA: TGTGCCAGCAAACCTGATGGGTCAGTCTATGGCTACACCTTC.

This sequence joins TRBV28 and TRBJ1-5; 10 positions agree with TRBD1. The CDR3 covers 16 residues. The V gene end was trimmed by 6 bases and the J gene end by 4 bases; junction bases not matched to a gene: 9. CDR1 is MDHEN, CDR2 SYDVKM, per germline. CDR3 residues: CASSPPWGQGNQPQHF. Here the CDR3 DNA reads TGTGCCAGCAGCCCCCCCTGGGGACAGGGGAATCAGCCCCAGCATTTT.

The chain carries TRBV19 and TRBJ1-5; D may be TRBD1 (6 bases). The CDR3 has 15 residues. Trimming removed 4 bases from V and 0 bases from J, with 10 bases in between. Germline lookup yields CDR1 LNHDA and CDR2 SQIVND (reference sequence). CDR3: CASSTRTDSNQPQHF. The DNA of the CDR3 is TGTGCCAGTAGTACCAGGACAGATAGCAATCAGCCCCAGCATTTT.

The chain recombines TRBV5-6 with TRBJ2-3, with TRBD2 matching over 9 bases. Germline V gene lookup returns CDR1 SGHDT and CDR2 YYEEEE. The CDR3 is 16 residues long. Unmatched junction bases numbered 10, after V lost 2 bases and J lost 6 bases. The CDR3 protein is CASSLLTSGFRDTQYF. In DNA form, the CDR3 reads TGTGCCAGCAGCTTATTGACTAGCGGATTTCGGGATACGCAGTATTTT.

The chain links TRBV6-2 or TRBV6-3 to TRBJ1-1; maybe TRBD1 (6 bases). Germline assignment: CDR1 MNHEY and CDR2 SVGEGT. V was pared by 7 bases and J by 5 bases, with 14 bases between. The CDR3 loop spans 13 amino acids. CDR3 nucleotide sequence: TGTGCCAGCACGAGGCCGGGGGCGACTGAAGCTTTCTTT. Protein sequence: CASTRPGATEAFF.

The chain carries TRBV5-1 and TRBJ1-1; D is uncertain. Trimming shortened V by 0 bases and J by 5 bases, and 14 bases separated the two germline ends. The CDR3 runs 15 residues. The germline V gene has CDR1 SGHRS and CDR2 YFSETQ. As DNA, the CDR3 is TGCGCCAGCAGCTTGGGTTGGACGTCCGAGACTGAAGCTTTCTTT. Translation gives CASSLGWTSETEAFF.

The chain couples TRBV10-2 to TRBJ2-2, with TRBD2 matching over 9 bases. From germline, CDR1 is WSHSY and CDR2 SAAADI. The length of the CDR3 is 14 residues. With 4 bases clipped from V and 4 bases from J, the junction kept 1 base outside the gene matches. Here the CDR3 DNA reads TGCGCCAGCAGTGCAGCGGGAGGCACCGGGGAGCTGTTTTTT. Its translation: CASSAAGGTGELFF.

As concerns this clonotype: One end of the junction varies from germline; a read error may be responsible. The chain uses TRBV6-5 and TRBJ1-5, with D uncertain. This CDR3 is 16 amino acids long. CDR1 MNHEY and CDR2 SVGAGI come from the germline V gene. The CDR3 here is CASSYSSTGSNQPQHF. CDR3 in DNA: TGTGCCAGCAGTTACTCGAGTACGGGTAGCAATCAGCCTCAGCATTTT.

V gene TRBV28 combines with J gene TRBJ2-1; 8 positions agree with TRBD2. The CDR3 is made up of 15 amino acids. V lost 5 bases, J lost 4 bases, and 7 bases stayed unmatched. Germline V gene sequence: CDR1 MDHEN, CDR2 SYDVKM. The CDR3 DNA reads TGTGCCAGCAGTCCGTCGGCGGGAGGATACAATGAGCAGTTCTTC. Amino acids: CASSPSAGGYNEQFF.

The rearrangement uses TRBV20-1 and TRBJ1-2; 7 bases line up with TRBD1. V gave up 3 bases and J gave up 3 bases; unmatched junction bases: 4. This CDR3 region has 13 residues. Germline CDR1 DFQATT, CDR2 SNEGSKA (reference sequence). CDR3 amino acids: CSASSGQHYGYTF. The CDR3 nucleotides read TGCAGTGCTAGCTCGGGACAGCACTATGGCTACACCTTC.

The chain employs TRBV7-2 and TRBJ2-5; 10 nucleotides match TRBD1. This CDR3 region has 16 residues. Trimming removed 4 bases from V and 5 bases from J; junction bases left unmatched: 10. Germline V gene data show CDR1 as SGHTA and CDR2 as FQGNSA. CDR3 amino acids: CASSSPGQGLWETQYF. CDR3 sequence (DNA): TGTGCCAGCAGCTCCCCGGGACAGGGGCTCTGGGAGACCCAGTACTTC.

The table lists this clonotype with a few counts. The chain carries TRBV29-1 and TRBJ2-1; the D is unclear. CDR1 and CDR2 (germline): SQVTM, ANQGSEA. The CDR3 contains 13 residues. CDR3 residues: CSVDFPHLNEQFF. The CDR3 bases are TGCAGTGTCGACTTCCCCCACCTTAATGAGCAGTTCTTC.

The chain couples TRBV7-3 to TRBJ2-1, with D hard to call. This CDR3 contains 11 residues. Germline V gene data show CDR1 as SGHTA and CDR2 as FQGTGA. Trimming took 8 bases from V and 8 from J, leaving 10 bases between them. The CDR3 loop reads CASGTPHEQFF. The CDR3, as DNA: TGTGCCAGCGGCACGCCCCATGAGCAGTTCTTC.

This clonotype was observed a few times. The chain carries TRBV24-1 and TRBJ2-3; D gene uncertain. V gave up 9 bases and J gave up 0 bases, with 12 bases separating them. Germline CDR1 reads KGHDR; CDR2 reads SFDVKD. The CDR3 is made up of 14 amino acids. This CDR3 is CATETMTSTDTQYF. CDR3 sequence (DNA): TGTGCCACCGAAACTATGACTAGCACAGATACGCAGTATTTT.

This clonotype occurred a few times. A read error may explain this, as a much larger clone is one base away. The rearrangement joins TRBV2 to TRBJ1-1; no definite D call. V was shortened by 7 bases and J by 4 bases, with 7 bases between the two germline ends. Germline loops: CDR1 SNHLY, CDR2 FYNNEI. There are 11 residues in the CDR3. CDR3 amino acids: CASNWGTEAFF. The CDR3 nucleotides are TGTGCCAGCAATTGGGGCACTGAAGCTTTCTTT.

The V call is TRBV12-3 or TRBV12-4, the J call TRBJ2-3; 7 bases line up with TRBD2. After removal of 5 bases from V and 0 bases from J, the junction contained 8 bases not matched to a gene. The CDR3 runs 16 residues. As DNA, the CDR3 is TGTGCCAGCAGTCATGGGGGGGGGACTAGCACAGATACGCAGTATTTT. Protein product: CASSHGGGTSTDTQYF.

The gene calls are TRBV5-6 and TRBJ2-7, with 11 positions matching TRBD2. V lost 4 bases, J lost 2 bases, and 8 bases stayed unmatched. The CDR3 has 16 residues. Germline lookup yields CDR1 SGHDT and CDR2 YYEEEE. The CDR3 sequence is CASSAILAGDTYEQYF. The DNA for the CDR3 is TGTGCCAGCAGCGCTATACTAGCGGGAGACACCTACGAGCAGTACTTC.

This clonotype was recorded a few times. This chain joins TRBV9 and TRBJ1-1; D unclear. This CDR3 region has 13 residues. Germline V gene data show CDR1 as SGDLS and CDR2 as YYNGEE. The V end was cut by 0 bases, the J end by 6 bases, with 9 bases between. The CDR3 sequence: CASSVGWESEAFF. The CDR3 DNA follows: TGTGCCAGCAGCGTAGGTTGGGAGTCTGAAGCTTTCTTT.